The 26 T cell receptor beta chains in this list originate from one sample, sequenced in a study of T cells in Graves' hyperthyroidism and ophthalmopathy. Authors of the study amplified TCR beta CDR3 regions from RNA transcripts. First-round RT-PCR targeting the TCR CDR3 was performed with the HTBI primer set. TCRdb passed the multiplex PCR reads through MiXCR, listing each CDR3 protein once. The table records approximately 430,000 distinct CDR3 sequences, roughly 14% of them present only once. The sequenced sample consisted of blood. All receptors come from a man aged 18 to 29 with Graves' ophthalmopathy.

The chain links TRBV30 to TRBJ2-7; D unresolved. V was trimmed by 5 bases and J by 5 bases, leaving 13 bases between them. CDR3 length: 12 amino acids. From germline, CDR1 is GTSNPN and CDR2 SVGIG (reference sequence). CDR3 sequence: CAWSGSVHEQYF. The CDR3 DNA reads as TGTGCCTGGTCCGGTTCTGTCCACGAGCAGTACTTC.

This clonotype was counted ten times or more. The rearrangement joins TRBV7-2 to TRBJ2-6; D ambiguous. The CDR3 extends over 15 amino acids. The germline V and J ends were trimmed by 1 base and 2 bases, with 6 bases remaining between them. CDR1 is SGHTA, CDR2 FQGNSA, per germline. The CDR3 region is CASSLVSTGANVLTF. In DNA form, the CDR3 reads TGTGCCAGCAGCTTAGTGTCAACTGGGGCCAACGTCCTGACTTTC.

This clonotype was counted only a few times. The CDR3 reads CASSSQERNTEAFF. CDR3 nucleotides: TGTGCCAGCAGCTCACAAGAGAGAAACACTGAAGCTTTCTTT. The chain uses TRBV7-9 and TRBJ1-1; D gene ambiguous. The germline V gene has CDR1 SEHNR and CDR2 FQNEAQ (reference sequence). Between the trimmed V and J ends, which lost 4 bases and 2 bases, there was a span of 11 bases. The CDR3 sequence is 14 residues long.

V usage is TRBV10-3 and J usage is TRBJ1-3; D ambiguous. V dropped 3 bases and J dropped 0 bases, with 9 bases sitting between them. Germline lookup yields CDR1 ENHRY and CDR2 SYGVKD. The CDR3 is 15 amino acids. This CDR3 reads CAISEYGNSGNTIYF. The CDR3 coding sequence is TGTGCCATCAGTGAATATGGGAACTCTGGAAACACCATATATTTT.

This clonotype was counted between two and nine times. A read error may be the cause here, since a much bigger clone is one base away. The chain is built from TRBV3-1 and TRBJ1-1; 9 bases are shared with TRBD1. The CDR3 contains 16 residues. The V gene's germline CDR1 is LGHDT and CDR2 YNNKEL (reference sequence). This CDR3 is CASGQAWTGANTEAFF. The CDR3 DNA reads as TGTGCCAGCGGCCAAGCATGGACAGGGGCGAACACTGAAGCTTTCTTT.

This clonotype was counted many times. The chain carries TRBV20-1 and TRBJ1-5; no clear D gene. The V end was cut by 0 bases, the J end by 3 bases, with 15 bases between. The CDR3 runs to 16 residues. The germline V gene has CDR1 DFQATT and CDR2 SNEGSKA (reference sequence). CDR3 bases: TGCAGTGCTAGAGATCAGGATATTACATACAATCAGCCCCAGCATTTT. Amino acid sequence: CSARDQDITYNQPQHF.

The chain uses TRBV9 and TRBJ2-1; D remains ambiguous. Germline loops: CDR1 SGDLS, CDR2 YYNGEE. The germline V and J ends were trimmed by 3 bases and 5 bases, with 9 bases remaining between them. This CDR3 comprises 13 residues. This chain's CDR3 is CASSANSHNEQFF. The DNA of the CDR3 is TGTGCCAGCAGCGCCAATTCCCACAATGAGCAGTTCTTC.

This clonotype appeared a few times. CDR3: CASSKDYTLYGYTF. Here the CDR3 DNA reads TGTGCCAGCAGTAAAGACTATACACTCTATGGCTACACCTTC. This chain links TRBV7-9 with TRBJ1-2; D remains ambiguous. Trimming cost V 6 bases and J 4 bases, with 15 bases left between them. This CDR3 is 14 amino acids long. Germline CDR1 SEHNR, CDR2 FQNEAQ (reference sequence).

This clonotype was seen ten or more times. The gene calls are TRBV28 and TRBJ2-1; TRBD1 agrees at 8 bases. The CDR3 runs 14 residues. Per the germline V gene, CDR1 is MDHEN and CDR2 is SYDVKM. V gave up 4 bases and J gave up 7 bases; unmatched junction bases: 6. CDR3 bases: TGTGCCAGCAGTTCTGGACAGGGATGGAATGAGCAGTTCTTC. This translates into CASSSGQGWNEQFF. Filled out from reference TRBV28 and TRBJ2-1, the complete variable domain reads DVKVTQSSRYLVKRTGEKVFLECVQDMDHENMFWYRQDPGLGLRLIYFSYDVKMKEKGDIPEGYSVSREKKERFSLILESASTNQTSMYLCASSSGQGWNEQFFGPGTRLTVL.

With regard to this clonotype: A much larger clone differs by one base, so this may be a read error. This chain uses TRBV11-2 with TRBJ2-7, with D unclear. With 6 bases removed from V and 5 bases from J, the gap between germline ends came to 8 bases. CDR1 and CDR2 from the germline V gene are SGHAT and FQNNGV. The CDR3 length is 11 residues. CDR3 protein: CASRRTHEQYV. The DNA for the CDR3 is TGTGCCAGCAGGAGAACCCACGAGCAGTACGTC.

This clonotype occurred a few times. The V gene is TRBV2, the J gene TRBJ2-2; D might be TRBD2 (5 bases). The CDR3 consists of 15 residues. Looked up from germline, CDR1 is SNHLY and CDR2 is FYNNEI. V lost 6 bases, J lost 2 bases, and 13 bases lay in between. DNA for the CDR3: TGTGCCAGCAGAATCGGGGAACTCAACACCGGGGAGCTGTTTTTT. This encodes CASRIGELNTGELFF.

Ten or more counts support this clonotype. The chain carries TRBV2 and TRBJ2-3; D call uncertain. CDR1 is SNHLY and CDR2 is FYNNEI in the germline V gene. Trimming took 7 bases from V and 5 from J, leaving 4 bases between them. The CDR3 totals 10 residues. As DNA, the CDR3 is TGTGCCAGCATAGGAGATACGCAGTATTTT. Translated: CASIGDTQYF.

As regards this clonotype: A much larger clone differs from this one at a single base, so this may be a read error. This sequence joins TRBV7-9 and TRBJ2-3; TRBD1 aligns across 7 bases. Losses at the gene ends were 5 bases for V and 3 bases for J; bases not matched to a gene: 11. The CDR3 contains 16 residues. Looked up from germline, CDR1 is SEHNR and CDR2 is FQNEAQ (reference sequence). The CDR3 nucleotides read TGTGCCAGCAGCCGACCCCCGGGACAGACAACAGATACGCAGTATTTT. As protein: CASSRPPGQTTDTQYF.

About this clonotype itself: This may stem from a read error, because a much larger clone lies one nucleotide away. This chain links TRBV5-1 with TRBJ2-1; the match to TRBD1 covers 7 bases. This CDR3 contains 15 residues. V trimming: 0 bases; J trimming: 10 bases; junction bases outside the gene matches: 10. Germline V gene lookup returns CDR1 SGHRS and CDR2 YFSETQ. The CDR3 protein is CASSLGLDRELEQFF. CDR3 DNA: TGCGCCAGCAGCTTGGGTCTAGACAGGGAATTAGAGCAGTTCTTC.

This clonotype was observed a handful of times. CDR3 protein: CASSYSHTQYF. The CDR3 DNA follows: TGTGCCAGCAGTTACTCCCATACGCAGTATTTT. This rearrangement joins TRBV6-6 to TRBJ2-3; D not certain. Germline CDR1 is MNHNY and CDR2 is SVGAGI (reference sequence). There are 11 residues in the CDR3. Trimming pared 0 bases from V and 7 bases from J, leaving 2 bases between.

This clonotype was observed at least ten times. The chain links TRBV7-2 to TRBJ2-1, with D hard to call. V lost 5 bases and J 9 bases, leaving 20 bases between the germline ends. This CDR3 spans 15 amino acids. CDR1 and CDR2 from the germline V gene are SGHTA and FQGNSA. The CDR3 DNA reads TGTGCCAGCAGCCCAAGGGTTATTCCGGTGGGTGAGCAGTTCTTC. The encoded protein is CASSPRVIPVGEQFF.

This clonotype has only a few counts. The chain carries TRBV9 and TRBJ1-1; D gene uncertain. The CDR3 loop spans 13 amino acids. The V gene's germline CDR1 is SGDLS and CDR2 YYNGEE. Trimming removed 2 bases from V and 4 bases from J, with 9 bases in between. This chain's CDR3 is CASSVGWGTEAFF. CDR3 bases: TGTGCCAGCAGCGTCGGGTGGGGCACTGAAGCTTTCTTT.

This clonotype has just a few counts. The chain joins TRBV20-1 to TRBJ2-5, with 10 bases that match TRBD2. J gave up 5 bases and V 4 bases, and 7 bases lay outside the gene matches. CDR1 is DFQATT, CDR2 SNEGSKA, per germline (reference sequence). The CDR3 consists of 14 residues. For the CDR3, the DNA is TGCAGTGCTATAGTGACTAGCGGGTTTGAGACCCAGTACTTC. Encoded protein: CSAIVTSGFETQYF.

The chain's CDR3 is CASSPELAIYNEQFF. Written as DNA, the CDR3 is TGTGCCAGCAGCCCAGAGTTGGCTATCTACAATGAGCAGTTCTTC. V gene TRBV2 combines with J gene TRBJ2-1; D not certain. Germline V gene lookup returns CDR1 SNHLY and CDR2 FYNNEI. Trimming removed 6 bases from V and 3 bases from J, with 15 bases in between. The CDR3 loop spans 15 amino acids. Combining the CDR3 with reference TRBV2 and TRBJ2-1 gives the whole variable domain EPEVTQTPSHQVTQMGQEVILRCVPISNHLYFYWYRQILGQKVEFLVSFYNNEISEKSEIFDDQFSVERPDGSNFTLKIRSTKLEDSAMYFCASSPELAIYNEQFFGPGTRLTVL.

The sample holds many counts of this clonotype. V is TRBV6-1 and J is TRBJ1-2, with unresolved D. Trimming took 3 bases from V and 9 from J, leaving 23 bases between them. CDR1 is MNHNS, CDR2 SASEGT, per germline. The CDR3 has 16 amino acids. CDR3 residues: CASSDVTDTYYASYTF. In DNA, the CDR3 is TGTGCCAGCAGTGACGTTACCGACACATACTATGCTAGCTACACCTTC.

V usage is TRBV4-1 and J usage is TRBJ2-5; 8 nucleotides match TRBD2. The germline CDR1 and CDR2 sequences are MGHRA and YSYEKL. CDR3 length equals 16 residues. J gave up 11 bases and V 0 bases, and 14 bases lay outside the gene matches. The DNA for the CDR3 is TGCGCCAGCAGCCAAGATCTACCAACTAGCGGAAGAGAGCAGTACTTC. This sequence encodes CASSQDLPTSGREQYF.

This clonotype was observed at least ten times. The chain is built from TRBV14 and TRBJ1-1; 7 nucleotides agree with TRBD1. The CDR3 has 14 residues. V trimming: 4 bases; J trimming: 11 bases; junction bases outside the gene matches: 13. The V gene's germline CDR1 is SGHDN and CDR2 FVKESK. The CDR3 DNA reads TGTGCCAGCAGCCTACCCGGGACAGCCAAGCAGGCTTTCTTT. Its translation: CASSLPGTAKQAFF.

The chain joins TRBV27 to TRBJ2-7; D possibly matches TRBD1 or TRBD2 (5 bases each). V was trimmed by 4 bases and J by 1 base, leaving 11 bases between them. CDR1 and CDR2 (germline): MNHEY, SMNVEV (reference sequence). The CDR3 sequence is 14 residues long. The CDR3 spells CASSSGPMSYEQYF. In DNA, the CDR3 is TGTGCCAGCAGTTCGGGACCGATGTCCTACGAGCAGTACTTC.

This clonotype appeared many times. The V call is TRBV5-5, the J call TRBJ2-1; D is ambiguous. The germline V gene encodes CDR1 SGHKS and CDR2 YYEKEE (reference sequence). CDR3 length: 12 residues. The V end lost 1 base, the J end lost 8 bases, and 7 bases lay between the germline ends. CDR3 protein: CASSLSFDEQFF. The CDR3 nucleotides read TGTGCCAGCAGCTTGAGCTTCGATGAGCAGTTCTTC.

Concerning this clonotype: This may stem from a read error, because a much larger clone lies one nucleotide away. CDR3 sequence: CASSVGEGGDEQYF. The CDR3 DNA reads TGTGCCAGCAGCGTAGGGGAGGGGGGCGACGAGCAGTACTTC. This sequence joins TRBV9 and TRBJ2-7, with a tentative D call TRBD2 (7 bases). The V end lost 0 bases, the J end lost 5 bases, and 12 bases lay between the germline ends. The CDR3 consists of 14 residues. From germline, CDR1 is SGDLS and CDR2 YYNGEE.

This clonotype has ten or more counts. The CDR3 loop is CASSQEAGPETQYF. In nucleotides, the CDR3 is TGTGCCAGCAGCCAAGAGGCAGGGCCAGAGACCCAGTACTTC. The rearrangement uses TRBV3-1 and TRBJ2-5, with D possibly TRBD1 on 5 matching bases. The CDR3 sequence is 14 residues long. In germline, CDR1 is LGHDT, CDR2 YNNKEL (reference sequence). Trimming took off 0 bases at V and 4 bases at J, with 9 bases between the two ends.